Each of the 32 T cell receptor beta chains below was sequenced from the same sample in a study of blood T cell repertoires in COVID-19. The assay was immunoSEQ multiplex PCR, and TCRdb's table has in-frame clones only and misses some. The sample yields some 250,000 clones, less than 90% seen once. The specimen sequenced was peripheral blood. These TCRs come from a man aged 55 to 69 with acute or convalescent COVID-19.

The CDR3 is CASSLGNSGNTIYF. For the CDR3, the DNA is TGTGCCAGTAGTCTCGGGAACTCTGGAAACACCATATATTTT. The rearrangement joins TRBV19 to TRBJ1-3; D remains unclear. The length of the CDR3 is 14 residues. Germline values: CDR1 LNHDA, CDR2 SQIVND (reference sequence). V shed 5 bases and J shed 0 bases, with 8 bases lying between them.

The chain uses TRBV9 and TRBJ2-2; TRBD2 agrees at 8 bases. The V gene end was trimmed by 3 bases and the J gene end by 6 bases; junction bases not matched to a gene: 16. The CDR3 consists of 18 residues. CDR1 and CDR2 from the germline V gene are SGDLS and YYNGEE. DNA for the CDR3: TGTGCCAGCAGCGCATCCTATGGAGACGGGAGGGCCTCCGGGGAGCTGTTTTTT. Translated, it gives CASSASYGDGRASGELFF.

J is TRBJ2-1 and V is TRBV20-1, with D possibly being TRBD2 (5 bases). The germline V gene encodes CDR1 DFQATT and CDR2 SNEGSKA (reference sequence). The CDR3 sequence is 11 residues long. Trimming took off 6 bases at V and 11 bases at J, with 14 bases between the two ends. The CDR3 region has the DNA TGCAGTGCGACCGGGGAGCGAAAGCAGTTCTTC. Encoded protein: CSATGERKQFF.

Only one count was recorded for this clone. This chain links TRBV2 with TRBJ2-7, with 8 bases that match TRBD1. Germline CDR1 SNHLY, CDR2 FYNNEI. The CDR3 runs to 13 residues. V shed 5 bases, J shed 6 bases, and the junction held 6 bases outside the gene matches. CDR3 amino acids: CASSPGQVLEQYF. CDR3 sequence (DNA): TGTGCCAGCAGTCCGGGACAGGTACTCGAGCAGTACTTC.

V is TRBV18 and J is TRBJ1-1; 7 positions match TRBD1. The trim removed 6 bases at V and 6 bases at J, leaving 4 bases unmatched. Looked up from germline, CDR1 is KGHSH and CDR2 is LQKENI. This CDR3 is built from 12 residues. The CDR3, as DNA: TGTGCCAGCTCCCAAACAGGGGCTGAAGCTTTCTTT. It yields the protein CASSQTGAEAFF.

The gene calls are TRBV6-6 and TRBJ2-4, with a weak D call TRBD1 (6 bases). The CDR3 spans 16 residues. Germline lookup yields CDR1 MNHNY and CDR2 SVGAGI (reference sequence). Trimming left V 11 bases short and J 0 bases short, with 20 bases between. Written as DNA, the CDR3 is TGTGCCGCACAGGACAGACTCGTTCTAGCCAAAAACATTCAGTACTTC. Translating gives CAAQDRLVLAKNIQYF.

The chain has TRBV3-1 (or the pseudogene TRBV3-2) and TRBJ1-4; D remains unclear. The CDR3 runs 15 residues. Trimming removed 1 base at V and 1 base at J, with 7 bases between. CDR1 LGHDT and CDR2 YNNKEL come from the germline V gene (reference sequence). CDR3 loop: CASSQAGLTNEKLFF. CDR3 DNA sequence: TGTGCCAGCAGCCAAGCGGGGTTAACTAATGAAAAACTGTTTTTT.

The J gene is TRBJ2-7, the V gene TRBV28; a weak D match, TRBD1 (6 bases). The length of the CDR3 is 17 residues. V was cut by 1 base and J by 3 bases, with 19 bases left in between. Germline V gene data show CDR1 as MDHEN and CDR2 as SYDVKM. This CDR3 reads CASSLSVGGVSYYEQYF. DNA of the CDR3: TGTGCCAGCAGTTTATCTGTAGGGGGTGTCAGCTACTACGAGCAGTACTTC. The full variable domain, rest sourced from reference TRBV28 and TRBJ2-7, is DVKVTQSSRYLVKRTGEKVFLECVQDMDHENMFWYRQDPGLGLRLIYFSYDVKMKEKGDIPEGYSVSREKKERFSLILESASTNQTSMYLCASSLSVGGVSYYEQYFGPGTRLTVT.

This chain links TRBV6-5 with TRBJ2-7, with 9 bases fitting TRBD1. In germline, CDR1 is MNHEY, CDR2 SVGAGI. V shed 6 bases, J shed 2 bases, and the junction held 5 bases outside the gene matches. The CDR3 totals 14 residues. The CDR3 nucleotides read TGTGCCAGCAGAACCGGGACAGGGACCTACGAGCAGTACTTC. Translation gives CASRTGTGTYEQYF.

The chain uses TRBV6-5 and TRBJ1-1, with D perhaps TRBD1 (5 bases). The CDR3 length is 14 residues. V was pared by 4 bases and J by 0 bases, with 9 bases between. From germline, CDR1 is MNHEY and CDR2 SVGAGI. The CDR3, as DNA: TGTGCCAGCAGTTGGGGCACCATGAACACTGAAGCTTTCTTT. It is translated as CASSWGTMNTEAFF.

The genes are TRBV30 and TRBJ1-1; a weak D match, TRBD1 (5 bases). This CDR3 spans 13 amino acids. Trimming removed 0 bases from V and 4 bases from J, with 9 bases in between. Germline CDR1 is GTSNPN and CDR2 is SVGIG (reference sequence). The CDR3 region is CAWSVGQLTEAFF. Written as DNA, the CDR3 is TGTGCCTGGAGTGTTGGACAACTCACTGAAGCTTTCTTT.

J is TRBJ1-2 and V is TRBV7-8; perhaps TRBD1 as D (5 bases). The germline CDR1 and CDR2 sequences are SGHVS and FQNEAQ. V gave up 5 bases and J gave up 8 bases, with 18 bases separating them. The CDR3 has 14 residues. The CDR3, as DNA: TGTGCCAGCAGCCCGGCCAGGGCCCTTCTGGGCTACACCTTC. Its translation: CASSPARALLGYTF.

The genes are TRBV11-3 and TRBJ2-7, with D possibly being TRBD1 (5 bases). The CDR3 totals 13 residues. V lost 1 base and J 2 bases, leaving 6 bases between the germline ends. The germline V gene encodes CDR1 SGHNT and CDR2 YENEEA. Written as DNA, the CDR3 is TGTGCCAGCAGCTTAGGCAGGGCCTACGAGCAGTACTTC. Residues: CASSLGRAYEQYF.

This chain connects TRBV3-1 (or the pseudogene TRBV3-2) to TRBJ2-7; D is possibly TRBD2 (7 bases). The CDR3 runs to 13 residues. Trimming shortened V by 4 bases and J by 7 bases, and 14 bases separated the two germline ends. Germline CDR1 and CDR2: LGHDT and YNNKEL (reference sequence). The CDR3 nucleotides read TGTGCCAGCAGCCTAGGGGGGGGAGGTGAGCAGTACTTC. Encoded protein: CASSLGGGGEQYF.

This rearrangement joins TRBV19 to TRBJ1-5, with D possibly being TRBD1 (6 bases). V was clipped by 6 bases and J by 2 bases, with 14 bases between them. The CDR3 spans 15 residues. Germline V CDR1 and CDR2: LNHDA, SQIVND (reference sequence). The CDR3 loop reads CASSRTRGRNQPQHF. The CDR3, as DNA: TGTGCCAGTAGCAGGACCAGGGGTCGCAATCAGCCCCAGCATTTT. The whole variable domain, remainder taken from reference TRBV19 and TRBJ1-5, is DGGITQSPKYLFRKEGQNVTLSCEQNLNHDAMYWYRQDPGQGLRLIYYSQIVNDFQKGDIAEGYSVSREKKESFPLTVTSAQKNPTAFYLCASSRTRGRNQPQHFGDGTRLSIL.

The chain couples TRBV7-9 to TRBJ1-4, with TRBD1 matching 9 bases. Germline loops: CDR1 SEHNR, CDR2 FQNEAQ (reference sequence). Trimming at V came to 2 bases and at J to 7 bases, leaving 11 bases not matched to a gene. CDR3 size: 17 residues. The CDR3 spells CASSLKGQGASSEKLFF. In nucleotides, the CDR3 is TGTGCCAGCAGCTTAAAGGGACAGGGAGCGTCTAGTGAAAAACTGTTTTTT.

The chain employs TRBV4-1 and TRBJ1-2; no clear D gene. CDR3 size: 15 residues. V shed 0 bases and J shed 4 bases, with 12 bases lying between them. Germline values: CDR1 MGHRA, CDR2 YSYEKL. As DNA, the CDR3 is TGCGCCAGCAGCCAAGAATTACAGACCTCCTATGGCTACACCTTC. This translates into CASSQELQTSYGYTF.

This rearrangement joins TRBV5-1 to TRBJ2-3, with 9 bases that match TRBD1. The CDR3 totals 18 residues. Trimming took 0 bases from V and 4 from J; bases not matched to a gene: 12. From germline, CDR1 is SGHRS and CDR2 YFSETQ. In DNA, the CDR3 is TGCGCCAGCAGCTTGGTGGGACAGGGCCTCGGTATCGCAGATACGCAGTATTTT. This sequence encodes CASSLVGQGLGIADTQYF.

The V call is TRBV5-1, the J call TRBJ2-7; D is unresolved. CDR1 SGHRS and CDR2 YFSETQ come from the germline V gene. The CDR3 is 14 residues long. V lost 0 bases, J lost 6 bases, and 13 bases lay in between. The CDR3 is CASSLDDGAGEQYF. The CDR3 DNA is TGCGCCAGCAGCTTGGATGACGGAGCCGGCGAGCAGTACTTC.

The V call is TRBV7-3, the J call TRBJ2-1; perhaps TRBD2 as D (5 bases). V was trimmed by 4 bases and J by 9 bases, leaving 13 bases between them. The CDR3 length is 13 residues. Germline V lookup: CDR1 SGHTA, CDR2 FQGTGA. In DNA form, the CDR3 reads TGTGCCAGCAGCTCCCTGACTAATGCTGAGCAGTTCTTC. Its protein is CASSSLTNAEQFF.

This clone was counted once. The rearrangement links TRBV9 to TRBJ1-1; weak D call: TRBD1 (6 bases). V lost 1 base and J 2 bases, leaving 9 bases between the germline ends. The germline V gene encodes CDR1 SGDLS and CDR2 YYNGEE. The length of the CDR3 is 14 residues. The CDR3 region has the DNA TGTGCCAGCAGCGTATTACAGGGTAACACTGAAGCTTTCTTT. It yields the protein CASSVLQGNTEAFF.

The chain carries TRBV5-1 and TRBJ1-2; unclear D gene. V lost 1 base and J lost 0, with 28 bases in between. This CDR3 is 21 amino acids long. Germline CDR1 is SGHRS and CDR2 is YFSETQ. The CDR3: CASSLNVDHSRRYLPNYGYTF. CDR3 coding DNA: TGCGCCAGCAGCTTGAACGTCGACCACTCCAGGCGATACTTACCTAACTATGGCTACACCTTC.

This clone occurred once. This sequence joins TRBV6-5 and TRBJ1-1; no clear D. The CDR3 is 14 amino acids. Germline lookup yields CDR1 MNHEY and CDR2 SVGAGI. V shed 2 bases and J shed 4 bases, with 11 bases lying between them. The CDR3 coding sequence is TGTGCCAGCAGTTACGAGGAGGGATCCACTGAAGCTTTCTTT. Protein sequence: CASSYEEGSTEAFF.

J is TRBJ1-5 and V is TRBV29-1; tentatively, D is TRBD1 (5 bases). The V end lost 4 bases, the J end lost 5 bases, and 12 bases lay between the germline ends. The CDR3 extends over 13 amino acids. Germline loops: CDR1 SQVTM, CDR2 ANQGSEA. CDR3 DNA sequence: TGCAGCGTTGGTCAGGGAAAGGATCAGCCCCAGCATTTT. The encoded protein is CSVGQGKDQPQHF. The entire variable domain, with the rest obtained from reference TRBV29-1 and TRBJ1-5, is as follows: SAVISQKPSRDICQRGTSLTIQCQVDSQVTMMFWYRQQPGQSLTLIATANQGSEATYESGFVIDKFPISRPNLTFSTLTVSNMSPEDSSIYLCSVGQGKDQPQHFGDGTRLSIL.

V is TRBV21-1 and J is TRBJ2-5; the table assigns TRBD2, which was not confirmed against the DNA. TRBV21-1 is termed a pseudogene. There are 16 residues in the CDR3. CDR3 coding DNA: TGTGCCAGCAGCAAATGTCCCTCGATGACCAGAGGGACCCAGTACTTC. It encodes CASSKCPSMTRGTQYF.

The chain combines TRBV5-1 with TRBJ2-3; 7 bases agree with TRBD1. The germline gives CDR1 SGHRS, CDR2 YFSETQ. Trimming cost V 1 base and J 1 base; bases outside gene matches: 6. CDR3 length equals 16 residues. The CDR3 protein is CASSLLSGTGTDTQYF. The CDR3 bases are TGCGCCAGCAGCTTGCTTTCCGGGACAGGCACAGATACGCAGTATTTT.

The CDR3: CATSRGLSVITRETQYF. Here the CDR3 DNA reads TGTGCCACCAGCAGAGGACTAAGTGTCATCACGAGGGAGACCCAGTACTTC. V is TRBV15 and J is TRBJ2-5; tentative D call: TRBD2 (5 bases). The CDR3 totals 17 residues. Germline V CDR1 and CDR2: LNHNV, YYDKDF (reference sequence). Trimming pared 1 base from V and 5 bases from J, leaving 20 bases between.

Worth noting for this clone: The junction departs from the called germline gene at one end, perhaps through a read error. The rearrangement links TRBV6-5 to TRBJ2-7; no firm D call. The germline V gene encodes CDR1 MNHEY and CDR2 SVGAGI. This CDR3 region has 13 residues. CDR3 in DNA: TGTGCCAGCAGTGACTCGGCGGTTGGCGAGCAGTACTTC. Its translation: CASSDSAVGEQYF.

This chain connects TRBV4-2 to TRBJ2-1; the D gene is possibly TRBD2 (6 bases). The CDR3 spans 14 residues. Germline-derived CDR1 and CDR2 are LGHNA and YNFKEQ. V was shortened by 2 bases and J by 9 bases, with 14 bases between the two germline ends. The CDR3 DNA follows: TGTGCCAGCAGCCAAAATTTACGGGAGAGTGAGCAGTTCTTC. It translates to CASSQNLRESEQFF.

The rearrangement joins TRBV5-8 to TRBJ2-1; 8 positions match TRBD1. Unmatched junction bases numbered 9, after V lost 4 bases and J lost 6 bases. The V gene's germline CDR1 is SGHTS and CDR2 YDEGEE. This CDR3 contains 15 residues. DNA for the CDR3: TGTGCCAGCAGCACCCGGACAGGGATTGGCAATGAGCAGTTCTTC. Translation gives CASSTRTGIGNEQFF.

The chain links TRBV7-2 to TRBJ2-3; D is uncertain. The CDR3 contains 15 residues. Germline CDR1 and CDR2: SGHTA and FQGNSA. Trimming shortened V by 5 bases and J by 4 bases, and 16 bases separated the two germline ends. The DNA for the CDR3 is TGTGCCAGCAGCCAAAGCTCCCCTGCCGCAGATACGCAGTATTTT. It yields the protein CASSQSSPAADTQYF.

The V and J genes are TRBV27 and TRBJ2-7, with D tentatively TRBD1 (5 bases). V lost 1 base to trimming and J lost 2 bases, with 9 bases between them. The CDR3 spans 14 residues. Germline V gene data show CDR1 as MNHEY and CDR2 as SMNVEV (reference sequence). The CDR3 DNA reads TGTGCCAGCAGTTTATTTCAGGGAACCTACGAGCAGTACTTC. Protein: CASSLFQGTYEQYF.